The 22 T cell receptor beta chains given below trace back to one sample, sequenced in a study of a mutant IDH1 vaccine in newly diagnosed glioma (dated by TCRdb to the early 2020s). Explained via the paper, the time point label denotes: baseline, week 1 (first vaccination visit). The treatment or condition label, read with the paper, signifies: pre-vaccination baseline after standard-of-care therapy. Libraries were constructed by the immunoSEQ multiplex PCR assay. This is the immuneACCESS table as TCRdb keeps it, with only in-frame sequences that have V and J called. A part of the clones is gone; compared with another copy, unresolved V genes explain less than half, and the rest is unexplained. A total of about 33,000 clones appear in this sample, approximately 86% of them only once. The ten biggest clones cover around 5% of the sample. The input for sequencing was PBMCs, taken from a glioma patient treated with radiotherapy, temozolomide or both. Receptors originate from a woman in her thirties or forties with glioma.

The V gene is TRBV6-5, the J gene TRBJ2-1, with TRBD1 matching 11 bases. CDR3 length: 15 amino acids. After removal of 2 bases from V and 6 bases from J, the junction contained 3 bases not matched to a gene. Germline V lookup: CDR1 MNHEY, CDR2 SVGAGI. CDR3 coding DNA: TGTGCCAGCAGTTACATCGGGACAGGGGGCAATGAGCAGTTCTTC. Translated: CASSYIGTGGNEQFF.

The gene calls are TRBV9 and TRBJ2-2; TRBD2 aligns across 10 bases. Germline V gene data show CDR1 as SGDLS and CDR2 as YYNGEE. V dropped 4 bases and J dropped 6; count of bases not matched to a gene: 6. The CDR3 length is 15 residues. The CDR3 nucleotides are TGTGCCAGCAGCCCACAAGCGGGAGGGTCCGGGGAGCTGTTTTTT. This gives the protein CASSPQAGGSGELFF.

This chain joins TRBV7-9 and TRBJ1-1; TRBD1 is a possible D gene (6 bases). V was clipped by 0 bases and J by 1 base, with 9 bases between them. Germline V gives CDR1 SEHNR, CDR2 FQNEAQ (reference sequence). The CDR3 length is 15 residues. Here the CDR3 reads CASSLATGENTEAFF. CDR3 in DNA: TGTGCCAGCAGCTTAGCGACAGGCGAGAACACTGAAGCTTTCTTT.

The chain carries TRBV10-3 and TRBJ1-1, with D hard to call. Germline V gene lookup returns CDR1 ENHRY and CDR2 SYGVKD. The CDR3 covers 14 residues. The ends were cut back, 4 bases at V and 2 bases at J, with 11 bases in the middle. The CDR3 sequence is CAISGPQINTEAFF. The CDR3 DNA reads TGTGCCATCAGTGGACCCCAGATTAACACTGAAGCTTTCTTT.

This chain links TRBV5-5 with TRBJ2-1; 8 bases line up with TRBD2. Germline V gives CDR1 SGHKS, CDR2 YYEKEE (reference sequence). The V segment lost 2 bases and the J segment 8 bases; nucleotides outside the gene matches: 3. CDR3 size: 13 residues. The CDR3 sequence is CASSFGTSDEQFF. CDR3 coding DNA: TGTGCCAGCAGCTTCGGGACTAGTGATGAGCAGTTCTTC. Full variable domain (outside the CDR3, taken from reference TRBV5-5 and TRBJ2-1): DAGVTQSPTHLIKTRGQQVTLRCSPISGHKSVSWYQQVLGQGPQFIFQYYEKEERGRGNFPDRFSARQFPNYSSELNVNALLLGDSALYLCASSFGTSDEQFFGPGTRLTVL.

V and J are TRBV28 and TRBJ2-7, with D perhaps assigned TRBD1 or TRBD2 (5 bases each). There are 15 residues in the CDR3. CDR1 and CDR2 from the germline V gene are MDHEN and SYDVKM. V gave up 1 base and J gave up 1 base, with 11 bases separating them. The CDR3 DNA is TGTGCCAGCAGTTTATATCTAGGGGAGTCCTACGAGCAGTACTTC. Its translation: CASSLYLGESYEQYF.

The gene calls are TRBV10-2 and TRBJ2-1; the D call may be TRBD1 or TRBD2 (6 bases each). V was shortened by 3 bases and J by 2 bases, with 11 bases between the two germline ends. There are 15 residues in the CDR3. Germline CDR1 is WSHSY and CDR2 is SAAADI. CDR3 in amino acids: CASSDSGAPYNEQFF. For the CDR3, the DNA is TGCGCCAGCAGTGACTCGGGGGCCCCCTACAATGAGCAGTTCTTC.

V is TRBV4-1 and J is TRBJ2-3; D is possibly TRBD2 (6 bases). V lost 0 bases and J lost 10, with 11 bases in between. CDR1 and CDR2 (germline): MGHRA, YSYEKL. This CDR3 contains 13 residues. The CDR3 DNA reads TGCGCCAGCAGCCAAGATGGGGGGTCCCCGCAGTATTTT. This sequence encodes CASSQDGGSPQYF.

CDR3 DNA: TGTGCCAGCAGGTCCAGCGGTGGTAAATACGGAAACACCATATATTTT. Translation gives CASRSSGGKYGNTIYF. The chain uses TRBV7-9 and TRBJ1-3, with D uncertain. CDR3 size: 16 residues. Germline CDR1 SEHNR, CDR2 FQNEAQ (reference sequence). Trimming shortened V by 6 bases and J by 4 bases, and 19 bases separated the two germline ends.

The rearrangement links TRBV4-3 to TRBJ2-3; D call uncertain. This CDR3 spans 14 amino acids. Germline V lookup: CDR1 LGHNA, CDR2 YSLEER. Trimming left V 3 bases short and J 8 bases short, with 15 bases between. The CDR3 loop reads CASSHSGRSGTQYF. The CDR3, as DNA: TGCGCCAGCAGCCATTCTGGTCGGTCCGGTACGCAGTATTTT.

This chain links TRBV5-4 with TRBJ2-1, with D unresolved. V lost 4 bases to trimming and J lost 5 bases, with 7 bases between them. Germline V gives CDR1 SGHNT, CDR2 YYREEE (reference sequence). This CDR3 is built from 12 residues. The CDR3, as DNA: TGTGCCAGCAGCCAAATAGACAATGAGCAGTTCTTC. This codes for CASSQIDNEQFF.

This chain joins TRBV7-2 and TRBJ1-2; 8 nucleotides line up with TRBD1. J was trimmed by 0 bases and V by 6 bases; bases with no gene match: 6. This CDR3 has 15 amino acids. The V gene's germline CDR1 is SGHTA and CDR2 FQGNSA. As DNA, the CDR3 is TGTGCCAGCAGTCATTACAGGGGGGCTAACTATGGCTACACCTTC. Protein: CASSHYRGANYGYTF.

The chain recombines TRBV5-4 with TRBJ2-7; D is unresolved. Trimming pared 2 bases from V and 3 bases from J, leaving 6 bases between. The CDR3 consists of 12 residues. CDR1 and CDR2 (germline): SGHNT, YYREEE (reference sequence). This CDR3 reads CASSFSNYEQYF. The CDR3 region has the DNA TGTGCCAGCAGCTTTTCCAACTACGAGCAGTACTTC.

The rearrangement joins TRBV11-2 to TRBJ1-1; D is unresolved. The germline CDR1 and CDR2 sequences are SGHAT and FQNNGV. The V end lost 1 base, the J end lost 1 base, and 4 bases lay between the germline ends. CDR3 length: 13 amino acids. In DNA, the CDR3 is TGTGCCAGCAGCTTAGGTCAGAACACTGAAGCTTTCTTT. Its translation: CASSLGQNTEAFF.

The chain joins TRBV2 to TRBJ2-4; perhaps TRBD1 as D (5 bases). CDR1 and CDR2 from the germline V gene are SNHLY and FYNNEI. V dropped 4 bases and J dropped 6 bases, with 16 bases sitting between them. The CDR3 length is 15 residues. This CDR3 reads CASSVRSGAGNIQYF. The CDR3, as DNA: TGTGCCAGCAGTGTGAGGTCTGGGGCCGGAAACATTCAGTACTTC.

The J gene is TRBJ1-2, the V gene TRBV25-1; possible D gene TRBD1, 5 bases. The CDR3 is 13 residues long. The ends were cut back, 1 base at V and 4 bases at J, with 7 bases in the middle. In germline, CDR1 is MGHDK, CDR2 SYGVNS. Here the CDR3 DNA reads TGTGCCAGCAGTGAATCAGGGAGCTATGGCTACACCTTC. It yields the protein CASSESGSYGYTF.

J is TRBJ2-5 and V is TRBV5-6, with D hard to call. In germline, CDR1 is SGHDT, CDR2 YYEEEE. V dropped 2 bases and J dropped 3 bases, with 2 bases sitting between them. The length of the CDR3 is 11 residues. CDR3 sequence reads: CASSFEETQYF. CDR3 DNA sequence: TGTGCCAGCAGCTTCGAAGAGACCCAGTACTTC.

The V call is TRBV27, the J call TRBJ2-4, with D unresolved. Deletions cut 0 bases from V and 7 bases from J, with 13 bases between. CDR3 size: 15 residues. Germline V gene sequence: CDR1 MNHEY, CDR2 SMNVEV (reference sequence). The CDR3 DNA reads TGTGCCAGCAGTTTATCAGGTCTTTCGACGAACATTCAGTACTTC. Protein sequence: CASSLSGLSTNIQYF.

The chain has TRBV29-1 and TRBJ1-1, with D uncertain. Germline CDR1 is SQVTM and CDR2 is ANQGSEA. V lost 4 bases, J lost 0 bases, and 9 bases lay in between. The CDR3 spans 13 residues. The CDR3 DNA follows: TGCAGCGTTGTCACAGTCATGAACACTGAAGCTTTCTTT. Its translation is CSVVTVMNTEAFF.

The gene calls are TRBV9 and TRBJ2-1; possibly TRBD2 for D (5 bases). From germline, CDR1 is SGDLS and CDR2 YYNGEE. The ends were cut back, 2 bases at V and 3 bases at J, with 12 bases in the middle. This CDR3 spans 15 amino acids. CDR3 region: CASSVTSGVYNEQFF. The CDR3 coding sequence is TGTGCCAGCAGCGTGACCAGCGGAGTCTACAATGAGCAGTTCTTC.

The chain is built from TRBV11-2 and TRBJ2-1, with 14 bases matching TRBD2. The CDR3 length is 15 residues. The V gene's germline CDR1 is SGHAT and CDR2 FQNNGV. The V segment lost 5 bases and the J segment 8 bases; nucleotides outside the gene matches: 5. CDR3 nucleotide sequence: TGTGCCAGCAGCCATGAGGGACTAGCGGGAGATGAGCAGTTCTTC. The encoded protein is CASSHEGLAGDEQFF.

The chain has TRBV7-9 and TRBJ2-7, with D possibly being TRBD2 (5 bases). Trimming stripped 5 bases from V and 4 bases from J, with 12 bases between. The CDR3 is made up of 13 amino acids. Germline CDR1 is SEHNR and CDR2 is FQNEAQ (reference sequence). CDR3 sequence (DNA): TGTGCCAGCAGCGAAGGAAGGAGGTACGAGCAGTACTTC. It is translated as CASSEGRRYEQYF.